The rows below give T cell receptor beta chains drawn from one sample of a study of monozygotic twins with cystic fibrosis. The repertoire was sequenced with immunoSEQ multiplex PCR; TCRdb's copy has only in-frame clones and lacks some. Here the sample spans about 14,000 clones, roughly 91% being singletons. Sequenced: blood. All receptors come from a girl aged 2 to 10 with cystic fibrosis. Each CDR3 is given with its conserved first and last residue. Fields, in order: V gene, CDR3 protein.

V gene: TRBV7-3
CDR3 protein: CASSLGYNTEAFF

V gene: TRBV5-4
CDR3 protein: CASSLGAGTRSPYEQYF

V gene: TRBV7-2
CDR3 protein: CASSDYLTGGLNEQYF

V gene: TRBV29-1
CDR3 protein: CSVPKVAGYYNEQFF

V gene: TRBV7-3
CDR3 protein: CASSFRGLADYNEQFF

V gene: TRBV29-1
CDR3 protein: CSVEDLGSVTDTQYF

V gene: TRBV11-2
CDR3 protein: CASSYRTGAETQYF

V gene: TRBV12-2
CDR3 protein: CASRLCPGSSYNEQFF

V gene: TRBV4-2
CDR3 protein: CASSHRGTSGYTF

V gene: TRBV4-3
CDR3 protein: CASSREFGLAGETQYF

V gene: TRBV4-3
CDR3 protein: CASTEGGRGTGELFF

V gene: TRBV9
CDR3 protein: CASSRVYNEQFF

V gene: TRBV6-5
CDR3 protein: CASSYSDSSYNEQFF

V gene: TRBV28
CDR3 protein: CASRFLSRTGGAGQPQHF

V gene: TRBV7-8
CDR3 protein: CASSLSRSYEQYF

V gene: TRBV2
CDR3 protein: CASSDPDGYSNQPQHF

V gene: TRBV28
CDR3 protein: CASSWTGQTYQPQHF

V gene: TRBV9
CDR3 protein: CASSSSGRGADTQYF

V gene: TRBV5-1
CDR3 protein: CASNGAGTYEQYF

V gene: TRBV30
CDR3 protein: CAWSVLGGAGNTIYF

V gene: TRBV10-3
CDR3 protein: CAISDRQQNTEAFF

V gene: TRBV5-4
CDR3 protein: CASSSPPRRGDYGYTF

V gene: TRBV19
CDR3 protein: CASSRTSGGYTGELFF

V gene: TRBV4-1
CDR3 protein: CASSQHRLALANTGELFF

V gene: TRBV11-2
CDR3 protein: CASSFRDTMFF

V gene: TRBV10-3
CDR3 protein: CAISGIGVANTEAFF

V gene: TRBV5-8
CDR3 protein: CASNLPAGPYEQYF

V gene: TRBV9
CDR3 protein: CASSRDLTGELFF

V gene: TRBV7-3
CDR3 protein: CASSLSPGVNTEAFF

V gene: TRBV5-1
CDR3 protein: CASSLGRDPLLEKLFF

V gene: TRBV5-4
CDR3 protein: CASSTGTSGISYEQYF

V gene: TRBV18
CDR3 protein: CASSPDHEQYF

V gene: TRBV10-3
CDR3 protein: CAISSTSGANVLTF

V gene: TRBV18
CDR3 protein: CASSQDLDSSGNTIYF

V gene: TRBV27
CDR3 protein: CASSFMGGYEQYF

V gene: TRBV10-3
CDR3 protein: CAIKQGTGLASDTQYF

V gene: TRBV11-3
CDR3 protein: CASRGAGDEQFF

V gene: TRBV29-1
CDR3 protein: CSVDERDRPGEQFF

V gene: TRBV5-1
CDR3 protein: CASSSGLVLNEQFF

V gene: TRBV30
CDR3 protein: CAWSVQRQGRSNQPQHF

V gene: TRBV25-1
CDR3 protein: CASSEWAGGTETQYF

V gene: TRBV11-2
CDR3 protein: CASTGQGADNEQFF

V gene: TRBV4-1
CDR3 protein: CASSQASGRVPYEQYF

V gene: TRBV28
CDR3 protein: CASSLHQNPYGYTF

V gene: TRBV28
CDR3 protein: CASSLGTGAHEQYF

V gene: TRBV5-4
CDR3 protein: CASSLDRGNYGYTF

V gene: TRBV10-3
CDR3 protein: CAISESTRKLEQYF

V gene: TRBV29-1
CDR3 protein: CSVVREPTYEQYF

V gene: TRBV28
CDR3 protein: CASRWDRFYEQYF

V gene: TRBV4-2
CDR3 protein: CASSPIGLDSAYEQYF

V gene: TRBV6-1
CDR3 protein: CASSEARLAGVWETQYF

V gene: TRBV4-1
CDR3 protein: CASSQGQRGNTIYF

V gene: TRBV23-1
CDR3 protein: CASSQRRTALYEQYF

V gene: TRBV9
CDR3 protein: CASSKEGRGGDTQYF

V gene: TRBV7-8
CDR3 protein: CASSWFDGDTQYF